Presented here are 5 T cell receptor beta chains from one specimen sequenced in a study of cytomegalovirus exposure and HLA in healthy donors. The primer mix had 60 Vbeta and 13 Jbeta primers. This table comes from immunoSEQ multiplex PCR, and its TCRdb copy is limited to in-frame clones, with some not included. The top ten hold more than 2% of the sample, which has fewer than 350,000 clones, around 90% seen once. The sequenced sample consisted of PBMCs. The receptor set was obtained from a woman younger than 35 in good health and CMV-seronegative.

This clone was observed a single time. The V call is TRBV21-1, the J call TRBJ1-6. TRBV21-1 is classified as a pseudogene. The CDR3 runs 16 residues. The CDR3 coding sequence is TGTGCCAGCAGCAAAGCAGCGAGCTCCTATAATTCACCCCTCCACTTT. Residues: CASSKAASSYNSPLHF.

This clone occurred once. The chain joins TRBV13 to TRBJ1-2, with 9 bases aligning to TRBD1. CDR1 PRHDT and CDR2 FYEKMQ come from the germline V gene (reference sequence). Germline trimming cut 5 bases from V and 8 bases from J; bases unmatched to any gene: 6. The CDR3 is made up of 13 amino acids. DNA of the CDR3: TGTGCCAGCAGCGAGGGGACAGGGATGGGCTACACCTTC. Translated: CASSEGTGMGYTF.

This chain joins TRBV6-6 and TRBJ2-7, with 10 bases that match TRBD1. Germline V gene sequence: CDR1 MNHNY, CDR2 SVGAGI (reference sequence). J lost 5 bases, V lost 0 bases, and 7 bases had no gene match. This CDR3 comprises 16 residues. The DNA of the CDR3 is TGTGCCAGCAGTTACTCGCCAGGACAGGGGGTCCACGAGCAGTACTTC. It translates to CASSYSPGQGVHEQYF.

V and J are TRBV7-3 and TRBJ2-3; D is unclear. CDR1 is SGHTA, CDR2 FQGTGA, per germline. The V gene lost 2 bases and the J gene lost 3 bases, with 12 bases spanning the gap. CDR3 size: 15 residues. In DNA form, the CDR3 reads TGTGCCAGCAGCTTAGGGCTATACCCTACAGATACGCAGTATTTT. Amino acids: CASSLGLYPTDTQYF.

The chain is built from TRBV30 and TRBJ1-2; 11 positions match TRBD1. This CDR3 region has 17 residues. Germline-derived CDR1 and CDR2 are GTSNPN and SVGIG (reference sequence). The V segment lost 3 bases and the J segment 7 bases; nucleotides outside the gene matches: 16. In DNA, the CDR3 is TGTGCCTGGAGCGGCCAAGGGGACAGGGGGAGGAGGAGTGGCTACACCTTC. Translated, it gives CAWSGQGDRGRRSGYTF.